This T cell receptor (beta chain) was sequenced in a study of T-cell reconstitution after alpha-beta-depleted transplantation in children (dated by TCRdb to about 2016). Regarding the study in general: The study quantitatively tracked T-cell immune reconstitution after TCRalphabeta/CD19-depleted allogeneic hematopoietic cell transplantation in children using TCR repertoire profiling.

Between the V and J ends, shortened by 5 bases and 0 bases respectively, the junction contains 14 bases. The CDR3 has 16 amino acids, counting the end cysteine and phenylalanine. Just the 48-base CDR3 DNA is kept, in frame starting at base 1. About this clonotype: Its antigen specificity is not known. No base qualities exist here, and no much larger clone lies one base off it.

Receptor amplification or capture employed PCR. The data were produced on an Illumina HiSeq 2500. TCR library preparation used molecular barcoding, with unique molecular identifiers applied to normalize quantification of the TCRbeta repertoire. TCRdb cleaned the public reads at Q25 with fastp, built clones with MiXCR and kept in-frame beta chains. Merged by CDR3 protein, the rows form single entries marked with the most common genes and DNA. This sample lists about 610,000 distinct CDR3 sequences; over 9.5% were detected once. Roughly 4% of the sample belongs to the ten largest clones. Recombination connected TRBV12-3 or TRBV12-4 to TRBJ1-3, with the D gene call left open. Source: PBMCs from the stem cell graft donor, taken from the stem cell graft. This TCR came from a human donor who donated a stem cell graft to a child with acute myeloid leukemia. For the CDR3, the sequence is CASSLTESLSGNTIYF. The DNA sequence is as follows: TGTGCCAGCAGTCTCACCGAGTCCCTCTCTGGAAACACCATATATTTT.